This T cell receptor beta chain is drawn from a study of blood T cell repertoires in COVID-19. In its sample, this clone was seen a few times. Participant ages covered about 18 to 90 years across 25 or so US areas. Libraries were prepared by immunoSEQ multiplex PCR; TCRdb keeps only in-frame clonotypes and omits some of them. The data show roughly 200,000 clones, roughly 83% seen once. The CDR3 sequence is 14 residues long. The V end lost 3 bases, the J end lost 6 bases, and 15 bases lay between the germline ends. From germline, CDR1 is KGHSH and CDR2 LQKENI. The TCR was taken from a man aged 35 to 55 with acute COVID-19. The sample comprised PBMCs or T cells enriched from blood (not recorded which). The chain employs TRBV18 and TRBJ2-7, with a weak D call TRBD1 (6 bases). CDR3 protein: CASSPRRQEGEQYF. The CDR3 region has the DNA TGTGCCAGCTCACCCCGGAGACAGGAAGGCGAGCAGTACTTC.